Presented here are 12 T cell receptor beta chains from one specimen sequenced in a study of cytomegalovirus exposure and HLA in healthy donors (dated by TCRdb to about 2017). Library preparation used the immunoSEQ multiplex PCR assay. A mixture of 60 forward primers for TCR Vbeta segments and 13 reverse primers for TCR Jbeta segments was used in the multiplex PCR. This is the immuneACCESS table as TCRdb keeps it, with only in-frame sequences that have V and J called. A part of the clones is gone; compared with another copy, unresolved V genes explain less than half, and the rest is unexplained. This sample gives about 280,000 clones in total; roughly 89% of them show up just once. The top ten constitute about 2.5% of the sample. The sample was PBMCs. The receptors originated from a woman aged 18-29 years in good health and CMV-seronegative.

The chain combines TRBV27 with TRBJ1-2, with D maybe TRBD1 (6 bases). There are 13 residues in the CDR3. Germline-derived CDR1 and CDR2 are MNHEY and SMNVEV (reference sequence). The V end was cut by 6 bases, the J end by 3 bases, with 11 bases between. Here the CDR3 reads CASRHRDDYGYTF. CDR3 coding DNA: TGTGCCAGCAGACACAGGGACGACTATGGCTACACCTTC.

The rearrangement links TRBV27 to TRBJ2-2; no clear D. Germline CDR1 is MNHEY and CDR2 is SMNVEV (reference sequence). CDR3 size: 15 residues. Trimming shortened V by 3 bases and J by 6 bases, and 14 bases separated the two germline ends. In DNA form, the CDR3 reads TGTGCCAGCAGTTTCACACCCGAGGCGGCCGGGGAGCTGTTTTTT. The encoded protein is CASSFTPEAAGELFF.

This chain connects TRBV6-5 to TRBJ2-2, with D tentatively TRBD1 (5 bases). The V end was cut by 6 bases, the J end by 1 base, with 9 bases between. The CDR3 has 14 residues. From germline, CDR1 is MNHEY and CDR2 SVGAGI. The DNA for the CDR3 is TGTGCCAGCAGCATAACAGGGAACACCGGGGAGCTGTTTTTT. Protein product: CASSITGNTGELFF.

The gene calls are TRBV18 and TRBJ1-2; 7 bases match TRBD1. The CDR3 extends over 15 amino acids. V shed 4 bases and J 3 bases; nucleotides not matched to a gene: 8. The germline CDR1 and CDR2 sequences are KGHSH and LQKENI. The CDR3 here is CASSQTYQGDYGYTF. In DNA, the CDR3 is TGTGCCAGCTCACAAACGTACCAGGGGGACTATGGCTACACCTTC.

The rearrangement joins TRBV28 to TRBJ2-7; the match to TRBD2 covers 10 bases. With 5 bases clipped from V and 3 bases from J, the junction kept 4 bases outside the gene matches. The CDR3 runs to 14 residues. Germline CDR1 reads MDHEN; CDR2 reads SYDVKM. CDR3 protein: CASSISGGIYEQYF. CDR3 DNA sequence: TGTGCCAGCAGTATTAGCGGGGGGATCTACGAGCAGTACTTC.

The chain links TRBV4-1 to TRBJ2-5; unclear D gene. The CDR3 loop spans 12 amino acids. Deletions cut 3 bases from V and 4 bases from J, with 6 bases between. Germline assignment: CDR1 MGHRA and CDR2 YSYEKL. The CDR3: CASSHVLETQYF. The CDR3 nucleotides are TGCGCCAGCAGCCATGTCTTAGAGACCCAGTACTTC.

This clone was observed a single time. Written as DNA, the CDR3 is TGTGCCAGCAGCGGGGGGACAGGGGGCTCACCCCTCCACTTT. Amino acids: CASSGGTGGSPLHF. The chain couples TRBV6-4 to TRBJ1-6, with 12 positions matching TRBD1. The length of the CDR3 is 14 residues. Trimming took 6 bases from V and 10 from J; bases not matched to a gene: 4. Per the germline V gene, CDR1 is MRHNA and CDR2 is SNTAGT.

In DNA, the CDR3 is TGTGCCAGCAGCCCAGGGTTAGCGGACCTAAATCACTACGAGCAGTACTTC. This sequence encodes CASSPGLADLNHYEQYF. J is TRBJ2-7 and V is TRBV7-7, with D perhaps matching TRBD2 (6 bases). The CDR3 is 17 amino acids. Looked up from germline, CDR1 is SSHAT and CDR2 is FNYEAQ (reference sequence). The V and J ends lost 5 bases and 3 bases respectively, with 23 bases between them.

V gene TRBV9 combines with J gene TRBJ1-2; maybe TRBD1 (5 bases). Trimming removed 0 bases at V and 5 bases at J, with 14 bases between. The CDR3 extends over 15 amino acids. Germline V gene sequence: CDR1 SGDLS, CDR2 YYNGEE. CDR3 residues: CASSVVAGRDYGYTF. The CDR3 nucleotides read TGTGCCAGCAGCGTAGTGGCAGGGCGGGATTATGGCTACACCTTC. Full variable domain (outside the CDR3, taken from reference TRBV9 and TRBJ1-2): DSGVTQTPKHLITATGQRVTLRCSPRSGDLSVYWYQQSLDQGLQFLIQYYNGEERAKGNILERFSAQQFPDLHSELNLSSLELGDSALYFCASSVVAGRDYGYTFGSGTRLTVV.

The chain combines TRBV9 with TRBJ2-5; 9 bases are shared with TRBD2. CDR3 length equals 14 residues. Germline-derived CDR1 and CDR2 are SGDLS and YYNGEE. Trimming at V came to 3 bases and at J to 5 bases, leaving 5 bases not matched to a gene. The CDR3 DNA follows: TGTGCCAGCAGCGGAGCGGGGGGTCGGGAGACCCAGTACTTC. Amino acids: CASSGAGGRETQYF. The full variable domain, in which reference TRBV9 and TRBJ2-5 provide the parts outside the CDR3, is DSGVTQTPKHLITATGQRVTLRCSPRSGDLSVYWYQQSLDQGLQFLIQYYNGEERAKGNILERFSAQQFPDLHSELNLSSLELGDSALYFCASSGAGGRETQYFGPGTRLLVL.

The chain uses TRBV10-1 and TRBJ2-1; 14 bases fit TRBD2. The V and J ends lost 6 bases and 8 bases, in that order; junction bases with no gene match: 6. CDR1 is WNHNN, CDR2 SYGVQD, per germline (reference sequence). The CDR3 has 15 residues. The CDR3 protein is CASSRLAGGPDEQFF. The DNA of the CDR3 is TGCGCCAGCAGCAGACTAGCGGGGGGGCCGGATGAGCAGTTCTTC.

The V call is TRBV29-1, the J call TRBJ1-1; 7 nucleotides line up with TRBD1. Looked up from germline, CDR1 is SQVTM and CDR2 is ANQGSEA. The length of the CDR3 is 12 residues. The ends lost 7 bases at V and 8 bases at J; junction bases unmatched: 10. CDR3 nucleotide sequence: TGCAGCGCATACAGGGGTACAGCGGAAGCTTTCTTT. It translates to CSAYRGTAEAFF.